This TCR beta chain was recovered during a study of cytomegalovirus exposure and HLA in healthy donors. V was cut by 4 bases and J by 9 bases, with 20 bases left in between. CDR1 and CDR2 (germline): SGHNT, YYREEE (reference sequence). CDR3 length: 16 residues. PCR used 60 Vbeta primers and 13 Jbeta primers. The protocol was immunoSEQ multiplex PCR, while the TCRdb copy is restricted to in-frame clones and leaves out a portion. Of about 76,000 clones listed, 78% were seen once; the top ten hold about 8.2%. This rearrangement joins TRBV5-4 to TRBJ1-6; D is unclear. The origin of this receptor is a woman aged 40 to 55 in good health and CMV-seropositive. Specimen: PBMCs. The CDR3 sequence is CASSPGAWGEGSPLHF. The CDR3 DNA reads TGTGCCAGCAGCCCCGGTGCCTGGGGAGAAGGTTCACCCCTCCACTTT.